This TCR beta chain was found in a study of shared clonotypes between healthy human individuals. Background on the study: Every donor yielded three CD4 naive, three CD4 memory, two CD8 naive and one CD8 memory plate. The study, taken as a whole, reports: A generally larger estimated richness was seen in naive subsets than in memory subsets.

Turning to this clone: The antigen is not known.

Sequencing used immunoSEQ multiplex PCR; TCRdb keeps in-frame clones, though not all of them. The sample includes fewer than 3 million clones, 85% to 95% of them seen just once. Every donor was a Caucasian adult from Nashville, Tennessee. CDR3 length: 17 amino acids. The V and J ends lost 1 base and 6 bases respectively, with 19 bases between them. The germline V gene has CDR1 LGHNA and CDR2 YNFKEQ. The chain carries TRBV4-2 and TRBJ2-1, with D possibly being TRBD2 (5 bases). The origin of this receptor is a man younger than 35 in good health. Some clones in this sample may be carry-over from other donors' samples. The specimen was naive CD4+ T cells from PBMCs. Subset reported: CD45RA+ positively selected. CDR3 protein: CASSQGIRVGKGNEQFF. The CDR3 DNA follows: TGTGCCAGCAGCCAAGGGATACGAGTCGGGAAAGGCAATGAGCAGTTCTTC.